A selection of T cell receptor beta chains follows, all from one sample in a study of shared T cell receptors in the human thymus. TCRdb keeps only in-frame clones here, not all; method: immunoSEQ multiplex PCR. The repertoire holds around 730,000 clones, 80% to 90% seen once, with 0.0095% to 0.013% in the top ten. The same specimen was also included in a second study, on human thymus T cells.

What was sequenced was thymocytes. All receptors derive from a girl less than two years old with a congenital heart defect. Each CDR3 is given with its conserved first and last residue. A D gene is named only where the DNA matches it firmly. Clone size is not always given. Where it is, it says once, few, many or a class for expanded clones.

V gene: TRBV5-1
J gene: TRBJ1-1
clone size: .
D gene: TRBD1
CDR3 protein: CASSLGVARSGDRGLGTEAFF
CDR3 DNA: TGCGCCAGCAGCTTGGGGGTCGCTAGGTCGGGGGACAGGGGGCTTGGCACTGAAGCTTTCTTT

V gene: TRBV4-2
J gene: TRBJ1-2
clone size: .
D gene: .
CDR3 protein: CASSQTRTGGYTF
CDR3 DNA: TGTGCCAGCAGCCAGACGCGAACAGGAGGCTACACCTTC

V gene: TRBV18
J gene: TRBJ1-2
clone size: few
D gene: .
CDR3 protein: CASSPRTAGYGYTF
CDR3 DNA: TGTGCCAGCTCACCAAGGACGGCGGGATATGGCTACACCTTC

V gene: TRBV19
J gene: TRBJ1-5
clone size: .
D gene: .
CDR3 protein: CASSMKWAQPQHF
CDR3 DNA: TGTGCCAGTAGTATGAAGTGGGCACAGCCCCAGCATTTT

V gene: TRBV6-4
J gene: TRBJ2-3
clone size: once
D gene: .
CDR3 protein: CASSEFAGYKGTADTQYF
CDR3 DNA: TGTGCCAGCAGTGAATTTGCAGGGTACAAAGGCACAGCAGATACGCAGTATTTT

V gene: TRBV6-1
J gene: TRBJ1-1
clone size: .
D gene: .
CDR3 protein: CASSDSEGGTEAFF
CDR3 DNA: TGTGCCAGCAGTGACTCGGAGGGCGGCACTGAAGCTTTCTTT

V gene: TRBV5-6
J gene: TRBJ1-2
clone size: .
D gene: .
CDR3 protein: CASCGGEDYYGYTF
CDR3 DNA: TGTGCCAGCTGCGGGGGGGAAGACTACTATGGCTACACCTTC

V gene: TRBV4-1
J gene: TRBJ2-2
clone size: once
D gene: TRBD1
CDR3 protein: CASSQSGQGAFTGELFF
CDR3 DNA: TGCGCCAGCAGCCAATCCGGACAGGGGGCATTTACCGGGGAGCTGTTTTTT

V gene: TRBV5-4
J gene: TRBJ2-3
clone size: .
D gene: TRBD1
CDR3 protein: CASSPPYRGGTDTQYF
CDR3 DNA: TGTGCCAGCAGCCCCCCCTACAGGGGTGGGACAGATACGCAGTATTTT

V gene: TRBV6-1
J gene: TRBJ2-7
clone size: .
D gene: TRBD2
CDR3 protein: CASSWGGAKGEQYF
CDR3 DNA: TGTGCCAGCAGCTGGGGGGGAGCGAAGGGCGAGCAGTACTTC

V gene: TRBV29-1
J gene: TRBJ2-7
clone size: few
D gene: .
CDR3 protein: CSVVLASRGYEQYF
CDR3 DNA: TGCAGCGTTGTGTTGGCGAGCAGGGGATACGAGCAGTACTTC

V gene: TRBV5-6
J gene: TRBJ1-1
clone size: .
D gene: .
CDR3 protein: CASSLNTKDTEAFF
CDR3 DNA: TGTGCCAGCAGCCTAAACACTAAGGACACTGAAGCTTTCTTT

V gene: TRBV7-9
J gene: TRBJ2-1
clone size: .
D gene: .
CDR3 protein: CASSRENRVGNEQFF
CDR3 DNA: TGTGCCAGCAGCCGGGAAAACAGGGTTGGGAATGAGCAGTTCTTC

V gene: TRBV7-2
J gene: TRBJ2-7
clone size: .
D gene: TRBD2
CDR3 protein: CASSLYLSGGVADEQYF
CDR3 DNA: TGTGCCAGCAGCTTATATCTATCGGGGGGAGTTGCCGACGAGCAGTACTTC

V gene: TRBV6-1
J gene: TRBJ2-5
clone size: .
D gene: TRBD2
CDR3 protein: CASSVTSGQETQYF
CDR3 DNA: TGTGCCAGCAGTGTTACTAGCGGTCAAGAGACCCAGTACTTC

V gene: TRBV6-1
J gene: TRBJ2-5
clone size: .
D gene: .
CDR3 protein: CASSVGVTQYF
CDR3 DNA: TGTGCCAGCAGTGTCGGGGTAACCCAGTACTTC

V gene: TRBV12-5
J gene: TRBJ1-1
clone size: .
D gene: .
CDR3 protein: CASARNSLRAFF
CDR3 DNA: TGTGCTAGTGCCCGGAACAGCCTCCGTGCTTTCTTT

V gene: TRBV29-1
J gene: TRBJ1-2
clone size: .
D gene: .
CDR3 protein: CSVVGMGYTF
CDR3 DNA: TGCAGCGTCGTCGGTATGGGCTACACCTTC

V gene: TRBV27
J gene: TRBJ2-5
clone size: .
D gene: TRBD1
CDR3 protein: CASSLRQGYGETQYF
CDR3 DNA: TGTGCCAGCAGTTTAAGACAGGGGTACGGGGAGACCCAGTACTTC

V gene: TRBV28
J gene: TRBJ2-7
clone size: .
D gene: .
CDR3 protein: CATRIGKSYSYEQYF
CDR3 DNA: TGTGCCACCCGAATCGGGAAATCCTACTCCTACGAGCAGTACTTC

V gene: TRBV5-1
J gene: TRBJ2-3
clone size: .
D gene: .
CDR3 protein: CASSLGAPRTDTQYF
CDR3 DNA: TGCGCCAGCAGCTTGGGGGCTCCCCGCACAGATACGCAGTATTTT

V gene: TRBV11-2
J gene: TRBJ2-1
clone size: once
D gene: TRBD2
CDR3 protein: CASSTLAGGRGEQFF
CDR3 DNA: TGTGCCAGCAGCACACTAGCGGGGGGCCGGGGTGAGCAGTTCTTC

V gene: TRBV5-5
J gene: TRBJ2-7
clone size: .
D gene: .
CDR3 protein: CASSSSGNYEQYF
CDR3 DNA: TGTGCCAGCAGCTCGTCCGGGAACTACGAGCAGTACTTC

V gene: TRBV9
J gene: TRBJ1-2
clone size: .
D gene: .
CDR3 protein: CASSHKNPRGNYGYTF
CDR3 DNA: TGTGCCAGCAGTCATAAGAACCCCCGGGGTAACTATGGCTACACCTTC

V gene: TRBV6-1
J gene: TRBJ2-3
clone size: .
D gene: TRBD1
CDR3 protein: CASTAGQGTDTQYF
CDR3 DNA: TGTGCCAGCACTGCGGGACAGGGCACAGATACGCAGTATTTT

V gene: TRBV10-2
J gene: TRBJ1-2
clone size: .
D gene: TRBD1
CDR3 protein: CASSEPRQGHEPGGYTF
CDR3 DNA: TGCGCCAGCAGTGAGCCGAGACAGGGTCACGAACCGGGAGGCTACACCTTC

V gene: TRBV5-1
J gene: TRBJ1-1
clone size: .
D gene: .
CDR3 protein: CASSLVPRGGCAFF
CDR3 DNA: TGCGCCAGCAGCTTGGTTCCACGAGGTGGTTGTGCTTTCTTT

V gene: TRBV30
J gene: TRBJ1-4
clone size: once
D gene: .
CDR3 protein: CAWKGLGEKLFF
CDR3 DNA: TGTGCCTGGAAGGGGTTAGGCGAAAAACTGTTTTTT

V gene: TRBV10-3
J gene: TRBJ1-6
clone size: .
D gene: TRBD1
CDR3 protein: CAISRTGTGLLSLHF
CDR3 DNA: TGTGCCATCAGTCGTACCGGGACAGGTCTTCTGTCCCTCCACTTT

V gene: TRBV7-9
J gene: TRBJ2-7
clone size: .
D gene: TRBD1
CDR3 protein: CAREKWTGTSYEQYF
CDR3 DNA: TGTGCCAGGGAGAAGTGGACAGGGACCTCCTACGAGCAGTACTTC

V gene: TRBV5-8
J gene: TRBJ2-2
clone size: .
D gene: .
CDR3 protein: CASSLWRGEDTGELFF
CDR3 DNA: TGTGCCAGCAGCTTGTGGAGGGGTGAGGACACCGGGGAGCTGTTTTTT

V gene: TRBV4-3
J gene: TRBJ2-7
clone size: few
D gene: .
CDR3 protein: CASSQVQGSAYEQYF
CDR3 DNA: TGCGCCAGCAGCCAAGTTCAGGGGAGCGCCTACGAGCAGTACTTC

V gene: TRBV2
J gene: TRBJ1-3
clone size: .
D gene: .
CDR3 protein: CASSKRITGTSGNTIYF
CDR3 DNA: TGTGCCAGCAGTAAAAGGATTACAGGGACCTCTGGAAACACCATATATTTT

V gene: TRBV19
J gene: TRBJ1-2
clone size: .
D gene: .
CDR3 protein: CATLSPGSNYGYTF
CDR3 DNA: TGTGCCACCCTTTCCCCGGGATCTAACTATGGCTACACCTTC

V gene: TRBV9
J gene: TRBJ1-1
clone size: .
D gene: .
CDR3 protein: CASSVLRGEITEAFF
CDR3 DNA: TGTGCCAGCAGCGTGCTCCGGGGGGAGATTACTGAAGCTTTCTTT

V gene: TRBV10-3
J gene: TRBJ2-2
clone size: .
D gene: TRBD1
CDR3 protein: CAINWDRPGQGVGTGELFF
CDR3 DNA: TGTGCCATCAACTGGGACCGTCCGGGACAGGGGGTCGGCACCGGGGAGCTGTTTTTT

V gene: TRBV11-2
J gene: TRBJ2-7
clone size: once
D gene: TRBD1
CDR3 protein: CASSLTGEEQYF
CDR3 DNA: TGTGCCAGCAGCTTAACAGGGGAAGAGCAGTACTTC

V gene: TRBV28
J gene: TRBJ1-1
clone size: .
D gene: TRBD1
CDR3 protein: CASSQGRGRTEAFF
CDR3 DNA: TGTGCCAGCAGCCAGGGCAGGGGGAGGACTGAAGCTTTCTTT